Shown below are 8 T cell receptor beta chains from a single sample sequenced in a study of control samples from healthy donors and cancer patients. This table comes from immunoSEQ multiplex PCR, and its TCRdb copy is limited to in-frame clones, with some not included. The sample includes over 100,000 clones, roughly 90% of them seen just once. Material: blood. The receptors originated from a woman aged 45 to 65 in good health.

The DNA of the CDR3 is TGTGCCAGCAGTCGCAATTACGAGCAGTACTTC. This gives the protein CASSRNYEQYF. The rearrangement joins TRBV28 to TRBJ2-7, with D hard to call. Germline values: CDR1 MDHEN, CDR2 SYDVKM. There are 11 residues in the CDR3. Trimming left V 5 bases short and J 4 bases short, with 6 bases between.

This chain links TRBV19 with TRBJ1-3, with no clear D. Trimming took off 2 bases at V and 8 bases at J, with 16 bases between the two ends. Germline CDR1 is LNHDA and CDR2 is SQIVND (reference sequence). The CDR3 is 15 residues long. CDR3 sequence: CASSIRSTLLDTIYF. The CDR3 DNA sequence: TGTGCCAGTAGTATAAGGAGTACACTCCTGGACACCATATATTTT.

V gene TRBV19 combines with J gene TRBJ1-5, with TRBD1 matching 7 bases. The germline V gene has CDR1 LNHDA and CDR2 SQIVND (reference sequence). Trimming cost V 0 bases and J 7 bases; bases outside gene matches: 12. This CDR3 contains 17 residues. CDR3 sequence: CASSIDQGGGRGQPQHF. The DNA of the CDR3 is TGTGCCAGTAGTATAGATCAGGGAGGGGGCAGAGGGCAGCCCCAGCATTTT.

The chain carries TRBV7-9 and TRBJ2-7; possibly TRBD1 for D (5 bases). The CDR3 is made up of 16 amino acids. V was cut by 3 bases and J by 0 bases, with 15 bases left in between. Germline V CDR1 and CDR2: SEHNR, FQNEAQ (reference sequence). The CDR3: CASSFPRQGLSYEQYF. The CDR3 DNA follows: TGTGCCAGCAGCTTTCCCCGGCAGGGCCTCTCCTACGAGCAGTACTTC. Full variable domain (rest looked up from reference TRBV7-9 and TRBJ2-7): DTGVSQNPRHKITKRGQNVTFRCDPISEHNRLYWYRQTLGQGPEFLTYFQNEAQLEKSRLLSDRFSAERPKGSFSTLEIQRTEQGDSAMYLCASSFPRQGLSYEQYFGPGTRLTVT.

V usage is TRBV3-1 (or the pseudogene TRBV3-2) and J usage is TRBJ1-5; 8 nucleotides align to TRBD1. V trimming: 3 bases; J trimming: 5 bases; junction bases outside the gene matches: 3. The CDR3 extends over 14 amino acids. Germline loops: CDR1 LGHDT, CDR2 YNNKEL (reference sequence). As DNA, the CDR3 is TGTGCCAGCAGCCAGGGGACAGGCGATCAGCCCCAGCATTTT. Translation: CASSQGTGDQPQHF.

The chain uses TRBV4-2 and TRBJ2-1; TRBD2 aligns across 8 bases. V was clipped by 3 bases and J by 0 bases; unmatched bases: 4. This CDR3 is built from 16 residues. Germline CDR1 reads LGHNA; CDR2 reads YNFKEQ. The CDR3 loop reads CASSHPGGSSYNEQFF. The DNA for the CDR3 is TGTGCCAGCAGCCACCCGGGGGGGAGCTCCTACAATGAGCAGTTCTTC.

Only one count was recorded for this clone. This sequence joins TRBV6-1 and TRBJ2-3, with TRBD1 matching 11 bases. J was trimmed by 4 bases and V by 4 bases; bases with no gene match: 13. CDR3 length equals 18 residues. CDR1 and CDR2 (germline): MNHNS, SASEGT. The chain's CDR3 is CASSALTPGTGGPDTQYF. The CDR3 region has the DNA TGTGCCAGCAGTGCCCTAACCCCCGGGACAGGGGGACCAGATACGCAGTATTTT.

V and J are TRBV5-6 and TRBJ2-5, with D possibly being TRBD2 (6 bases). This CDR3 has 13 amino acids. Trimming took 0 bases from V and 3 from J, leaving 6 bases between them. Looked up from germline, CDR1 is SGHDT and CDR2 is YYEEEE. The CDR3 region has the DNA TGTGCCAGCAGCTTGGGGGGGGAAGAGACCCAGTACTTC. It specifies CASSLGGEETQYF.